This T cell receptor beta chain was observed in a study of T cell responses to AZD1222 COVID-19 vaccine. J gave up 6 bases and V 4 bases, and 4 bases lay outside the gene matches. Germline CDR1 reads SGHNT; CDR2 reads YENEEA. The CDR3 spans 13 residues. Profiled with immunoSEQ multiplex PCR; TCRdb holds only in-frame clones, not every one. This sample has roughly 54,000 clones, with about 89% found just once. The chain links TRBV11-3 to TRBJ2-5, with 8 bases lining up with TRBD2. The specimen comprised peripheral blood, sampled 28 days after the second AZD1222 dose. This TCR came from an adult who received the AZD1222 COVID-19 vaccine. The CDR3 DNA reads as TGTGCCAGCAGCTCTGGCGGGGGGCAGACCCAGTACTTC. Amino acids: CASSSGGGQTQYF.